The present T cell receptor (beta chain) was sequenced within a study of T-cell reconstitution after alpha-beta-depleted transplantation in children. This clonotype was seen a few times. V was pared by 4 bases and J by 3 bases, with 6 bases of the junction left unmatched. CDR3 length: 14 amino acids. Germline CDR1 DFQATT, CDR2 SNEGSKA (reference sequence). Preparing the TCRbeta library involved the use of unique molecular identifiers. TCRdb passed the PCR reads through MiXCR, listing each CDR3 protein once. The data hold 250,000 to 300,000 distinct CDR3 sequences, with almost 10% observed a single time.

The J gene is TRBJ1-2, the V gene TRBV20-1; TRBD1 matches 9 bases. The receptor was isolated from a human donor who donated a stem cell graft to a child with SCID. The sample was PBMCs from the stem cell graft donor, taken from the stem cell graft. The CDR3 DNA reads as TGCAGTGCTATAACAGGGGGCGCGGACTATGGCTACACCTTC. It is translated as CSAITGGADYGYTF.